This T cell receptor (beta chain) was sequenced during a study of cytomegalovirus exposure and HLA in healthy donors. Study as a whole: A later analysis reported the approximately 120 validation repertoires used the same platform as the approximately 660 first-cohort repertoires.

In its sample, this clone was seen a few times. The antigen is not known. Study observations and caveats: The finding came from a later analysis; first-cohort TCR clusters tended to co-occur in the 95 to 150 validation repertoires.

The donors belonged to the roughly 120-subject validation cohort, separate from the roughly 670-subject first cohort. Here immunoSEQ multiplex PCR was the method, and the copy in TCRdb shows in-frame clones only, minus some. The data contain 110,000 to 150,000 clones, approximately 89% of them seen just once; the ten biggest clones take up approximately 0.7%. What was sequenced was PBMCs. This TCR was recovered from a man between 18 and 35 years old in good health and CMV-seronegative.

The chain's CDR3 is CASSFRTGNEKLFF. The CDR3 DNA follows: TGTGCCAGCAGCTTCCGGACAGGGAATGAAAAACTGTTTTTT. This chain uses TRBV7-8 with TRBJ1-4; 8 bases are shared with TRBD1. CDR3 length: 14 residues. V lost 3 bases and J lost 5; bases outside the gene matches: 2. Germline CDR1 and CDR2: SGHVS and FQNEAQ.